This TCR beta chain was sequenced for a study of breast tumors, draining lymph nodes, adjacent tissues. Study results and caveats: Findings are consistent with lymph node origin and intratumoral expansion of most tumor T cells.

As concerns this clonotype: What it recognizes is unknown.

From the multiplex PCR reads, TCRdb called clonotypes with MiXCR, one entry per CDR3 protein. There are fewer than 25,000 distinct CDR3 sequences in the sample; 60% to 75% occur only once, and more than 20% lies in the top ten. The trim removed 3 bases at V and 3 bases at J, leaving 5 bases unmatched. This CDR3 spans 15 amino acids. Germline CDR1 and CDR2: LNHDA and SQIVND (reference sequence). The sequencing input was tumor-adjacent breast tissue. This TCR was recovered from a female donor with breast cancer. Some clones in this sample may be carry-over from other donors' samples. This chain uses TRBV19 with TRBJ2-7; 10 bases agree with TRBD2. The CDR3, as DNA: TGTGCCAGTAGTATGGTTACTAGCGGGAACTACGAGCAGTACTTC. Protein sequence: CASSMVTSGNYEQYF. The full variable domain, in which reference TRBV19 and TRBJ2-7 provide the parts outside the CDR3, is DGGITQSPKYLFRKEGQNVTLSCEQNLNHDAMYWYRQDPGQGLRLIYYSQIVNDFQKGDIAEGYSVSREKKESFPLTVTSAQKNPTAFYLCASSMVTSGNYEQYFGPGTRLTVT.